The 18 T cell receptor beta chains in this list originate from one sample, sequenced in a study of blood T cell repertoires in COVID-19. Measured with immunoSEQ multiplex PCR; TCRdb has only the in-frame clones, and not every one. The sample lists 240,000 or so clones; about nine tenths were seen once. The sequenced sample consisted of peripheral blood. The receptors were gathered from a man between 60 and 75 years old who had recovered from COVID-19.

This clone was seen more than once but under ten times. The V and J genes are TRBV6-2 or TRBV6-3 and TRBJ1-6; 8 bases match TRBD1. CDR3 size: 16 residues. The germline V gene encodes CDR1 MNHEY and CDR2 SVGEGT. J was trimmed by 4 bases and V by 5 bases; bases with no gene match: 7. The CDR3: CASSNEGTGYNSPLHF. The CDR3 DNA reads as TGTGCCAGCAGTAATGAAGGGACAGGTTATAATTCACCCCTCCACTTT.

The chain couples TRBV19 to TRBJ1-1; the match to TRBD1 covers 7 bases. Germline CDR1 LNHDA, CDR2 SQIVND (reference sequence). The CDR3 contains 13 residues. The V segment lost 8 bases and the J segment 1 base; nucleotides outside the gene matches: 4. As DNA, the CDR3 is TGTGCCAGTTATCAGGGGGGGAACACTGAAGCTTTCTTT. This translates into CASYQGGNTEAFF.

This chain links TRBV6-5 with TRBJ2-5, with 7 bases lining up with TRBD1. Germline CDR1 and CDR2: MNHEY and SVGAGI. CDR3 length: 14 residues. Trimming at V came to 7 bases and at J to 2 bases, leaving 7 bases not matched to a gene. The CDR3 nucleotides are TGTGCCAGCACTTTGGGACAGTATCAAGAGACCCAGTACTTC. This translates into CASTLGQYQETQYF.

The chain combines TRBV5-1 with TRBJ1-6; TRBD1 is a possible D gene (6 bases). This CDR3 contains 16 residues. Trimming stripped 0 bases from V and 14 bases from J, with 21 bases between. Germline values: CDR1 SGHRS, CDR2 YFSETQ. For the CDR3, the DNA is TGCGCCAGCAGCTTGGCCTCTAACAGGGCAACGGACACCCTCCACTTT. Translation gives CASSLASNRATDTLHF.

The rearrangement uses TRBV5-1 and TRBJ2-7, with D possibly being TRBD1 (6 bases). The germline CDR1 and CDR2 sequences are SGHRS and YFSETQ. CDR3 length equals 13 residues. V shed 4 bases and J shed 3 bases, with 11 bases lying between them. The CDR3 bases are TGCGCCAGCAGCCCCCAGGGGAGCTACGAGCAGTACGTC. Amino acids: CASSPQGSYEQYV.

The chain employs TRBV5-6 and TRBJ2-7; D is unresolved. Trimming cost V 0 bases and J 7 bases, with 5 bases left between them. The CDR3 runs 11 residues. Germline CDR1 and CDR2: SGHDT and YYEEEE. CDR3 bases: TGTGCCAGCAGCTTGGTAACAGAGCAGTACTTC. This codes for CASSLVTEQYF.

V usage is TRBV11-2 and J usage is TRBJ2-1; D is possibly TRBD2 (6 bases). V gave up 5 bases and J gave up 11 bases, with 22 bases separating them. The germline V gene has CDR1 SGHAT and CDR2 FQNNGV. This CDR3 region has 15 residues. The CDR3 sequence: CASSPEGGLFRKQFF. As DNA, the CDR3 is TGTGCCAGCAGCCCCGAGGGAGGACTATTTAGAAAGCAGTTCTTC.

Only one count was recorded for this clone. CDR3: CASSYSKGGAVTDTQYF. The CDR3 DNA sequence: TGTGCCAGCAGTTACTCGAAGGGCGGGGCGGTCACAGATACGCAGTATTTT. The chain joins TRBV6-2 or TRBV6-3 to TRBJ2-3; possibly TRBD2 for D (6 bases). The ends were cut back, 0 bases at V and 2 bases at J, with 15 bases in the middle. Germline assignment: CDR1 MNHEY and CDR2 SVGEGT. CDR3 length: 17 amino acids.

The CDR3 spells CAWSVPGQGYNEQFF. CDR3 DNA sequence: TGTGCCTGGAGTGTTCCGGGACAGGGGTACAATGAGCAGTTCTTC. The chain combines TRBV30 with TRBJ2-1, with TRBD1 identical over 10 bases. This CDR3 is built from 15 residues. V was pared by 0 bases and J by 4 bases, with 3 bases of the junction left unmatched. The V gene's germline CDR1 is GTSNPN and CDR2 SVGIG (reference sequence).

The V gene is TRBV27, the J gene TRBJ1-2; possibly TRBD1 for D (6 bases). Trimming pared 3 bases from V and 7 bases from J, leaving 24 bases between. The CDR3 spans 17 residues. CDR1 and CDR2 (germline): MNHEY, SMNVEV (reference sequence). The CDR3 nucleotides read TGTGCCAGCAGTTTTAATTTTTGGGTGATACAGGGAGTTGGCTACACCTTC. Amino acids: CASSFNFWVIQGVGYTF.

This clone was counted once. The CDR3, as DNA: TGTGCCAGCAGACCTCTTACAGGGGGATCTGAAGCTTTCTTT. It encodes CASRPLTGGSEAFF. V and J are TRBV27 and TRBJ1-1, with 8 bases aligning to TRBD1. J was trimmed by 6 bases and V by 6 bases; bases with no gene match: 9. The CDR3 has 14 amino acids. Germline-derived CDR1 and CDR2 are MNHEY and SMNVEV (reference sequence).

The chain employs TRBV5-1 and TRBJ1-1; D is uncertain. The V gene's germline CDR1 is SGHRS and CDR2 YFSETQ. The CDR3 is 14 residues long. The V and J ends lost 0 bases and 0 bases respectively, with 6 bases between them. The CDR3 sequence: CASSLDGMNTEAFF. The CDR3 bases are TGCGCCAGCAGCTTGGACGGGATGAACACTGAAGCTTTCTTT.

This clone was picked up many times. V gene TRBV5-6 combines with J gene TRBJ2-3, with 10 bases that match TRBD2. The trim removed 1 base at V and 3 bases at J, leaving 8 bases unmatched. CDR1 SGHDT and CDR2 YYEEEE come from the germline V gene. The CDR3 length is 17 residues. The CDR3 DNA reads TGTGCCAGCAGCTTGAGAGGCACTAGCGGGAAGACAGATACGCAGTATTTT. Its protein product is CASSLRGTSGKTDTQYF.

This clone was observed a single time. V and J are TRBV20-1 and TRBJ2-1; D uncertain. Germline CDR1 is DFQATT and CDR2 is SNEGSKA (reference sequence). The V and J ends lost 6 bases and 4 bases respectively, with 7 bases between them. CDR3 size: 11 residues. The CDR3 nucleotides read TGCAGTGCCTATCCATACAATGAGCAGTTCTTC. This codes for CSAYPYNEQFF.

CDR3 bases: TGTGCCAGCAGACCCCGGACAGGACTTAATGAAGCTTTCTTT. This encodes CASRPRTGLNEAFF. This rearrangement joins TRBV2 to TRBJ1-1, with 7 nucleotides matching TRBD1. Germline V lookup: CDR1 SNHLY, CDR2 FYNNEI. The V gene end was trimmed by 6 bases and the J gene end by 7 bases; junction bases not matched to a gene: 11. The CDR3 length is 14 residues.

The CDR3 nucleotides read TGCGCCAGCAGCCTTCTAGTAGGTGAAAAACTGTTTTTT. It codes for CASSLLVGEKLFF. The rearrangement links TRBV4-1 to TRBJ1-4, with unresolved D. Germline CDR1 reads MGHRA; CDR2 reads YSYEKL. The V and J ends lost 4 bases and 7 bases respectively, with 10 bases between them. There are 13 residues in the CDR3.

This rearrangement joins TRBV2 to TRBJ1-1; D possibly corresponds to TRBD1 (6 bases). The CDR3 length is 15 residues. The germline gives CDR1 SNHLY, CDR2 FYNNEI. V was trimmed by 3 bases and J by 0 bases, leaving 11 bases between them. The CDR3 loop is CASSEGYRVNTEAFF. In DNA form, the CDR3 reads TGTGCCAGCAGTGAGGGATACAGGGTGAACACTGAAGCTTTCTTT.

The V gene is TRBV4-2, the J gene TRBJ2-3; D is unclear. The CDR3 sequence is 15 residues long. Trimming stripped 0 bases from V and 6 bases from J, with 13 bases between. In germline, CDR1 is LGHNA, CDR2 YNFKEQ. The CDR3 spells CASSQEGYSIDTQYF. The CDR3 DNA is TGTGCCAGCAGCCAAGAGGGCTACTCAATTGATACGCAGTATTTT.